This TCR beta chain came from a study of spatial heterogeneity in lung cancer. As for the study in general: Follow-up PBMC specimens underwent sequencing when available; their median timing was around 2 years after resection. Fewer alpha-chain than beta-chain sequences were consistently detected. General observations from the study: Among blood samples, ubiquitous expanded tumor TCRs appeared more at resection than at follow-up.

Germline CDR1 reads SGHTA; CDR2 reads FQGNSA. J gave up 0 bases and V 5 bases, and 7 bases lay outside the gene matches. This CDR3 region has 15 residues. Time point denoted: blood at routine non-recurrence follow-up after resection. From tumor, nontumor lung or frozen PBMC, whole RNA was taken unsorted for sequencing. TCRdb reanalysed the 5' RACE reads using MiXCR and keeps one entry per CDR3 protein. The data hold more than 25,000 distinct CDR3 sequences, with 5% to 5.5% observed a single time. In regard to this clonotype: As yet, its antigen is unknown.

This TCR was sampled from a female donor with early-stage non-small cell lung cancer. V is TRBV7-2 and J is TRBJ2-7, with 7 bases matching TRBD1. Material: PBMCs, obtained at follow-up. Here the CDR3 reads CASSPSGGSSYEQYF. The CDR3 region has the DNA TGTGCCAGCAGCCCATCAGGGGGAAGCTCCTACGAGCAGTACTTC. Filled out from reference TRBV7-2 and TRBJ2-7, the complete variable domain reads GAGVSQSPSNKVTEKGKDVELRCDPISGHTALYWYRQSLGQGLEFLIYFQGNSAPDKSGLPSDRFSAERTGGSVSTLTIQRTQQEDSAVYLCASSPSGGSSYEQYFGPGTRLTVT.